The 25 T cell receptor beta chains in this list originate from one sample, sequenced in a study of blood T cell repertoires in COVID-19. Sequenced by immunoSEQ multiplex PCR; TCRdb stores in-frame clones only, minus some. The profile shows around 390,000 clones, 80% to 90% of them singletons. The sequencing input was PBMCs or T cells enriched from blood (not recorded which). The receptors come from a woman in her forties or fifties who had recovered from COVID-19.

This rearrangement joins TRBV11-1 to TRBJ1-6; D unclear. Germline lookup yields CDR1 SGHAT and CDR2 FQDESV (reference sequence). The germline V and J ends were trimmed by 5 bases and 8 bases, with 16 bases remaining between them. This CDR3 region has 15 residues. DNA of the CDR3: TGTGCCAGCAGCCTGAACGGGAGACCTGATTCACCCCTCCACTTT. Its protein is CASSLNGRPDSPLHF.

The chain couples TRBV14 to TRBJ1-1; D may be TRBD1 (5 bases). Germline V gene lookup returns CDR1 SGHDN and CDR2 FVKESK. Deletions cut 4 bases from V and 3 bases from J, with 27 bases between. This CDR3 spans 19 amino acids. DNA for the CDR3: TGTGCCAGCAGCCCATCCACAGGACAAAAACCTTCCAGGTACACTGAAGCTTTCTTT. Residues: CASSPSTGQKPSRYTEAFF.

The chain combines TRBV11-1 with TRBJ1-1; D is unclear. The CDR3 is made up of 13 amino acids. The germline gives CDR1 SGHAT, CDR2 FQDESV (reference sequence). Trimming stripped 5 bases from V and 10 bases from J, with 17 bases between. DNA of the CDR3: TGTGCCAGCAGCGCCCATGGGTTGGGAGTAGCTTTCTTT. Protein: CASSAHGLGVAFF.

The chain carries TRBV4-1 and TRBJ1-6; the D is unclear. CDR1 and CDR2 from the germline V gene are MGHRA and YSYEKL. The ends were cut back, 4 bases at V and 7 bases at J, with 8 bases in the middle. This CDR3 is 13 amino acids long. Here the CDR3 reads CASSPTPNSPLHF. The CDR3 region has the DNA TGCGCCAGCAGCCCGACACCGAATTCACCCCTCCACTTT.

This clone was recorded a few times. The CDR3 protein is CAWSGFRGGPGDEQFF. In DNA, the CDR3 is TGTGCCTGGAGCGGGTTTCGCGGGGGCCCTGGGGATGAGCAGTTCTTC. The V and J genes are TRBV30 and TRBJ2-1, with a tentative D call TRBD2 (7 bases). V was trimmed by 3 bases and J by 8 bases, leaving 23 bases between them. Per germline, CDR1 GTSNPN and CDR2 SVGIG (reference sequence). This CDR3 is built from 16 residues.

This chain connects TRBV18 to TRBJ2-3; the match to TRBD2 covers 9 bases. V shed 6 bases, J shed 2 bases, and the junction held 12 bases outside the gene matches. CDR1 and CDR2 (germline): KGHSH, LQKENI. CDR3 length: 17 amino acids. The CDR3 DNA sequence: TGTGCCAGCTCTCTTCTTAACCTAGCGGGGTCCACAGATACGCAGTATTTT. The encoded protein is CASSLLNLAGSTDTQYF.

The chain employs TRBV7-9 and TRBJ1-2, with D perhaps TRBD1 (6 bases). The germline CDR1 and CDR2 sequences are SEHNR and FQNEAQ (reference sequence). CDR3 length: 16 amino acids. The V and J ends lost 5 bases and 3 bases respectively, with 19 bases between them. CDR3 amino acids: CASSPLSPNRDYGYTF. The CDR3 DNA sequence: TGTGCCAGCAGCCCCCTTAGCCCAAACAGGGACTATGGCTACACCTTC.

The chain carries TRBV18 and TRBJ1-6, with 7 nucleotides matching TRBD1. With 3 bases clipped from V and 6 bases from J, the junction kept 8 bases outside the gene matches. CDR1 is KGHSH and CDR2 is LQKENI in the germline V gene. CDR3 length: 16 residues. The chain's CDR3 is CASSPATGTVNSPLHF. The CDR3 region has the DNA TGTGCCAGCTCACCGGCGACCGGGACAGTTAATTCACCCCTCCACTTT.

DNA for the CDR3: TGTGCCAGCAGCTTAGGTCGGGGGGCCTATAATTCACCCCTCCACTTT. Protein product: CASSLGRGAYNSPLHF. The V and J genes are TRBV13 and TRBJ1-6, with D tentatively TRBD1 (5 bases). CDR3 size: 16 residues. The ends were cut back, 0 bases at V and 2 bases at J, with 8 bases in the middle. Germline V gene lookup returns CDR1 PRHDT and CDR2 FYEKMQ (reference sequence).

The chain uses TRBV29-1 and TRBJ2-7; 12 bases are a match to TRBD1. The J segment lost 4 bases and the V segment lost 6 bases, leaving 10 bases of the junction unmatched. Germline V gene lookup returns CDR1 SQVTM and CDR2 ANQGSEA. This CDR3 spans 15 amino acids. The DNA of the CDR3 is TGCAGCGTGTGGACACCGGGACAGGGGGCTTACGAGCAGTACTTC. Its translation is CSVWTPGQGAYEQYF.

V is TRBV7-3 and J is TRBJ1-3; D call uncertain. The V gene lost 6 bases and the J gene lost 0 bases, with 6 bases spanning the gap. Germline CDR1 is SGHTA and CDR2 is FQGTGA. The CDR3 has 13 residues. The CDR3, as DNA: TGTGCCAGCAGGGAGGCCTCTGGAAACACCATATATTTT. It yields the protein CASREASGNTIYF.

This sequence joins TRBV28 and TRBJ2-5, with D possibly being TRBD1 (6 bases). Trimming left V 6 bases short and J 2 bases short, with 16 bases between. Germline CDR1 is MDHEN and CDR2 is SYDVKM. This CDR3 is built from 15 residues. The CDR3 DNA is TGTGCCAGCAGCTCCGGACAGCCGGGGCAAGAGACCCAGTACTTC. This codes for CASSSGQPGQETQYF.

This clone has a handful of counts. This sequence joins TRBV6-5 and TRBJ1-1; D is uncertain. Germline V gene sequence: CDR1 MNHEY, CDR2 SVGAGI. The ends were cut back, 2 bases at V and 7 bases at J, with 5 bases in the middle. CDR3 size: 11 residues. CDR3 coding DNA: TGTGCCAGCAGTTACAGGAGTGAAGCTTTCTTT. It codes for CASSYRSEAFF.

This sequence joins TRBV28 and TRBJ1-2; D unresolved. Germline V gene lookup returns CDR1 MDHEN and CDR2 SYDVKM. Trimming pared 2 bases from V and 8 bases from J, leaving 9 bases between. CDR3 length: 12 amino acids. The CDR3 protein is CASSLLGVGYTF. CDR3 coding DNA: TGTGCCAGCAGTTTACTCGGGGTCGGCTACACCTTC.

V usage is TRBV7-2 and J usage is TRBJ2-1, with 10 bases that match TRBD1. V lost 3 bases and J lost 7; bases outside the gene matches: 12. The CDR3 covers 17 residues. CDR1 SGHTA and CDR2 FQGNSA come from the germline V gene. In DNA form, the CDR3 reads TGTGCCAGCAGCTTTCTGTGGGGGGACAGGGGTGGAAATGAGCAGTTCTTC. Its protein is CASSFLWGDRGGNEQFF.

The chain joins TRBV13 to TRBJ1-1, with D possibly being TRBD1 (6 bases). The germline gives CDR1 PRHDT, CDR2 FYEKMQ (reference sequence). The V gene lost 5 bases and the J gene lost 2 bases, with 12 bases spanning the gap. The CDR3 is 14 residues long. The CDR3 is CASSIHRANTEAFF. For the CDR3, the DNA is TGTGCCAGCAGCATTCACAGGGCCAACACTGAAGCTTTCTTT.

For the CDR3, the DNA is TGTGCCAGCAGCCGAATAACAGGGTCCCCCGCAGATACGCAGTATTTT. Translating it yields CASSRITGSPADTQYF. V is TRBV9 and J is TRBJ2-3; D is possibly TRBD1 (6 bases). The V and J ends lost 4 bases and 4 bases respectively, with 19 bases between them. The CDR3 contains 16 residues. The germline V gene encodes CDR1 SGDLS and CDR2 YYNGEE.

The CDR3 loop is CASKQRGGRDTQYF. In DNA form, the CDR3 reads TGTGCCAGCAAGCAGCGGGGGGGCCGAGATACGCAGTATTTT. This chain joins TRBV6-5 and TRBJ2-3; TRBD2 aligns across 10 bases. J lost 5 bases, V lost 7 bases, and 6 bases had no gene match. The germline V gene encodes CDR1 MNHEY and CDR2 SVGAGI. The CDR3 sequence is 14 residues long.

This rearrangement joins TRBV27 to TRBJ2-7; possible D gene TRBD1, 5 bases. This CDR3 region has 16 residues. CDR1 MNHEY and CDR2 SMNVEV come from the germline V gene (reference sequence). V was trimmed by 0 bases and J by 4 bases, leaving 16 bases between them. The CDR3 region has the DNA TGTGCCAGCAGTTTATCCTCAGGGAATACCCTGTACGAGCAGTACTTC. As protein: CASSLSSGNTLYEQYF.

This clone occurred a few times. The gene calls are TRBV3-1 (or the pseudogene TRBV3-2) and TRBJ2-7, with 10 bases aligning to TRBD2. This CDR3 region has 16 residues. V dropped 1 base and J dropped 0; count of bases not matched to a gene: 3. Per the germline V gene, CDR1 is LGHDT and CDR2 is YNNKEL (reference sequence). The CDR3 spells CASSQVGLASSYEQYF. CDR3 DNA sequence: TGTGCCAGCAGCCAAGTGGGACTAGCGAGCTCCTACGAGCAGTACTTC.

Points on this clone: Other DNA sequences in the same sample also yield this CDR3. The genes are TRBV27 and TRBJ1-5, with D unresolved. The CDR3 spans 13 residues. Between the trimmed V and J ends, which lost 3 bases and 5 bases, there was a span of 8 bases. The germline gives CDR1 MNHEY, CDR2 SMNVEV (reference sequence). The CDR3 spells CASSLAGDQPQHF. The CDR3 DNA is TGTGCCAGCAGTTTGGCGGGAGATCAGCCCCAGCATTTT.

The rearrangement joins TRBV10-3 to TRBJ1-6; perhaps TRBD1 as D (6 bases). V dropped 4 bases and J dropped 7 bases, with 17 bases sitting between them. Germline values: CDR1 ENHRY, CDR2 SYGVKD. The CDR3 is made up of 16 amino acids. CDR3 sequence: CAISGGGARINSPLHF. The CDR3, as DNA: TGTGCCATCAGTGGAGGGGGGGCGCGAATCAATTCACCCCTCCACTTT.

The V gene is TRBV28, the J gene TRBJ1-4, with 12 bases matching TRBD1. The ends lost 5 bases at V and 7 bases at J; junction bases unmatched: 11. The CDR3 length is 17 residues. In germline, CDR1 is MDHEN, CDR2 SYDVKM. CDR3 loop: CASSQTGTGGAGEKLFF. CDR3 nucleotide sequence: TGTGCCAGCAGTCAAACCGGGACAGGGGGCGCAGGTGAAAAACTGTTTTTT.

The chain couples TRBV4-3 to TRBJ2-5; 8 nucleotides agree with TRBD1. This CDR3 has 14 residues. The germline CDR1 and CDR2 sequences are LGHNA and YSLEER. Unmatched junction bases numbered 5, after V lost 4 bases and J lost 4 bases. This chain's CDR3 is CASSPGQGRETQYF. CDR3 DNA sequence: TGCGCCAGCAGCCCCGGACAGGGACGAGAGACCCAGTACTTC.

The rearrangement joins TRBV25-1 to TRBJ2-5; D gene ambiguous. This CDR3 is built from 13 residues. Germline V gene sequence: CDR1 MGHDK, CDR2 SYGVNS. V lost 8 bases and J lost 0, with 10 bases in between. This CDR3 is CASEEANQETQYF. CDR3 sequence (DNA): TGTGCCAGCGAGGAAGCTAACCAAGAGACCCAGTACTTC. The complete variable domain, with remaining parts taken from reference TRBV25-1 and TRBJ2-5, reads EADIYQTPRYLVIGTGKKITLECSQTMGHDKMYWYQQDPGMELHLIHYSYGVNSTEKGDLSSESTVSRIRTEHFPLTLESARPSHTSQYLCASEEANQETQYFGPGTRLLVL.